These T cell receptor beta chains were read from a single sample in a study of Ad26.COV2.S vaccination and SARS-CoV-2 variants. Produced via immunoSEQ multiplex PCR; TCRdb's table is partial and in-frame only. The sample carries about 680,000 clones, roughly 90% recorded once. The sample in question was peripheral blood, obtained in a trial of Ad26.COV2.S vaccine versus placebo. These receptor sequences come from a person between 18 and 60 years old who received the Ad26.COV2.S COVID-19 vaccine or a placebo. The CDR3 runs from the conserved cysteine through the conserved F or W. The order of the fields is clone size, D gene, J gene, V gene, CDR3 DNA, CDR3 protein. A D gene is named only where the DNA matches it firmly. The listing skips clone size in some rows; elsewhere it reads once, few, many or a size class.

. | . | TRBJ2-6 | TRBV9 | TGTGCCAGCAGCGTAGTCAACGCTGGGGCCAACGTCCTGACTTTC | CASSVVNAGANVLTF
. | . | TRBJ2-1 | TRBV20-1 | TGCAGTGCTCGTGGGCCCTACAATGAGCAGTTCTTC | CSARGPYNEQFF
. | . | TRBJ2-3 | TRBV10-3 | TGTGCCCTAAAGGCCGGGGAAGCAGATACGCAGTATTTT | CALKAGEADTQYF
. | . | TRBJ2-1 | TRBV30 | TGTGCCTGGAGTGTTGGGAGGACAGGACGCAGCTACAATGAGCAGTTCTTC | CAWSVGRTGRSYNEQFF
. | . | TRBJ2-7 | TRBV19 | TGTGCCAGTAGTATGATCCGAGGAGCCTACGAGCAGTACTTC | CASSMIRGAYEQYF
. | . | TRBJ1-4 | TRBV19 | TGTGCCAGTAGTCCTCGCGGCGAAAAACTGTTTTTT | CASSPRGEKLFF
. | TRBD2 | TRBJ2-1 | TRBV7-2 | TGTGCCAGCAGCCCCTCGGGGACTAGCATTAACAATGAGCAGTTCTTC | CASSPSGTSINNEQFF
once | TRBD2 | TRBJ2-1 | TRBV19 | TGTGCCAGTAGTATTACTAGCGGGCTCAATGAGCAGTTCTTC | CASSITSGLNEQFF
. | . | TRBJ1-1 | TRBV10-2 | TGCGCCAGCAGTGAGTCTCTGTCCCCATTTTCCTTCATGAACACTGAAGCTTTCTTT | CASSESLSPFSFMNTEAFF
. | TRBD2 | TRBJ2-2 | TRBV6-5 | TGTGCCAGCAGTTACTTTAGCGGGGGGGACACCGGGGAGCTGTTTTTT | CASSYFSGGDTGELFF
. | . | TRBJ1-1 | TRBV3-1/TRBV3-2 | TGTGCCAGCAGCCAAGAGGCTTGGACTGAAGCTTTCTTT | CASSQEAWTEAFF
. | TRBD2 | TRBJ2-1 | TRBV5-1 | TGCGCCAGCAGCGAGGGGACTAGCGGGAGAATAGGTGAGCAGTTCTTC | CASSEGTSGRIGEQFF
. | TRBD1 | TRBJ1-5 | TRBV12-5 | TGTGCTAGTGGTCTAGGACAGGGGGCGAGCAATCAGCCCCAGCATTTT | CASGLGQGASNQPQHF
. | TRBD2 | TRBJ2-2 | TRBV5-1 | TGCGCCAGCAGCTTCGGCAGAGGACTAGCGGGAGACGGAGGGGAGCTGTTTTTT | CASSFGRGLAGDGGELFF
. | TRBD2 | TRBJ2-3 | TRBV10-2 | TGCGCCAGCACTTTAGCGGGAGCAGATACGCAGTATTTT | CASTLAGADTQYF
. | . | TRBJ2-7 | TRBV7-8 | TGTGCCAGCAGCTTAGATCCGGTCCGCTACGAGCAGTACTTC | CASSLDPVRYEQYF
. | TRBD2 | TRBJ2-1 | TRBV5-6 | TGTGCCAGCAGCTTAGGCTTGCGGGAGACAAATGAGCAGTTCTTC | CASSLGLRETNEQFF
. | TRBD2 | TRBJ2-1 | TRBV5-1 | TGCGCCAGCAGATTTGGACTAGCGTCAGCGTATGAGTTCTTC | CASRFGLASAYEFF
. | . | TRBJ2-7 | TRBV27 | TGTGCCAGCAGTTTATCGATCGGACGGCTCTACGAGCAGTACTTC | CASSLSIGRLYEQYF
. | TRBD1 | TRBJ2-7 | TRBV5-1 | TGCGCCAGCAGCATAGCCGGGACAGGGGTCCACGAGCAGTACTTC | CASSIAGTGVHEQYF